The rows below give T cell receptor beta chains drawn from one sample of a study of cytomegalovirus exposure and HLA in healthy donors. Using immunoSEQ multiplex PCR, the repertoire was profiled, and TCRdb retains in-frame clones only, with some absent. The sample has 30,000 to 35,000 clones; about two thirds are singletons. Sequences were obtained from PBMCs. These receptors were collected from a man aged 40-50 years in good health and CMV-seropositive. Both conserved end residues are part of each CDR3. Each record gives: D gene, V gene, J gene, clone size, CDR3 DNA, CDR3 protein. D genes are given only for firm matches. The size field is filled for only some rows; it gives once, few, many or a size class.

.	TRBV10-3	TRBJ2-7	few	TGTGCCATCAGTGAAGGGTCCCCAGGGACCTACGAGCAGTACTTC	CAISEGSPGTYEQYF
.	TRBV5-6	TRBJ2-3	.	TGTGCCAGCAGCTTGTTTGGCGTCAGGGAAGCAGATACGCAGTATTTT	CASSLFGVREADTQYF
TRBD2	TRBV7-8	TRBJ2-5	.	TGTGCCAGCAGCGTAACCCCCCGAGCTAGCGGGGGAGTGGCGGAGAAAGAGACCCAGTACTTC	CASSVTPRASGGVAEKETQYF
TRBD2	TRBV18	TRBJ2-7	.	TGTGCCAGCTCGGAGGGACTAGAGAGCGAGCAGTACTTC	CASSEGLESEQYF
.	TRBV6-1	TRBJ1-2	.	TGTGCCAGCAGTGAAGGGCAGTCTGGCTATGGCTACACCTTC	CASSEGQSGYGYTF
.	TRBV19	TRBJ2-7	.	TGTGCCAGTAGTCGCGGACTGCGAATCCCCTACGAGCAGTACTTC	CASSRGLRIPYEQYF
TRBD1	TRBV19	TRBJ2-5	few	TGTGCCAGTAGGGCTCCGGGACAGGGGATCGGCGAGACCCAGTACTTC	CASRAPGQGIGETQYF
TRBD2	TRBV7-8	TRBJ2-4	.	TGTGCCAGCAGCTTAGCGCGAGGACCCCATATGACGGTGGGGGGGAAAAACATTCAGTACTTC	CASSLARGPHMTVGGKNIQYF
.	TRBV7-2	TRBJ2-1	.	TGTGCCAGCAGCCTCCTTGTAGCCTCCTACAATGAGCAGTTCTTC	CASSLLVASYNEQFF
.	TRBV6-5	TRBJ2-2	.	TGTGCCAGCAGTCAGACAGGAGCTATGACCGGGGAGCTGTTTTTT	CASSQTGAMTGELFF
TRBD1	TRBV6-5	TRBJ2-7	once	TGTGCCAGCAGAAGGACAGGGGCGAATTCCTCGCAGTACTTC	CASRRTGANSSQYF
.	TRBV13	TRBJ2-2	.	TGTGCCAGCAGCTACGTTAGAGGGTTTACCGGGGAGCTGTTTTTT	CASSYVRGFTGELFF
.	TRBV6-1	TRBJ2-6	.	TGTGCCAGCATTACAGATGTCTCTGGGGCCAACGTCCTGACTTTC	CASITDVSGANVLTF
TRBD1	TRBV28	TRBJ2-1	.	TGTGCCAGCGACCGGGACAGGGGTTTCAATGAGCAGTTCTTC	CASDRDRGFNEQFF
TRBD1	TRBV27	TRBJ2-7	once	TGTGCCAGCAGTTTAACAGTGAGGGGGCGCGAGCAGTACTTC	CASSLTVRGREQYF
.	TRBV19	TRBJ1-5	.	TGTGCCAGTAGAAGGTCCCCAGGACAGCCCCAGCATTTT	CASRRSPGQPQHF
.	TRBV11-2	TRBJ2-3	once	TGTGCCAGCAGCTTAAGGGCGACAGGCACAGATACGCAGTATTTT	CASSLRATGTDTQYF
TRBD2	TRBV2	TRBJ2-1	.	TGTGCCAGGCAAGGGACTAGCGGGGGGGGAACCTACAATGAGCAGTTCTTC	CARQGTSGGGTYNEQFF
TRBD1	TRBV28	TRBJ1-5	.	TGTGCCAGCAGTGGAACCGGGACAGGGGTTCAGCCCCAGCATTTT	CASSGTGTGVQPQHF
.	TRBV18	TRBJ2-2	.	TGTGCCAGCTCACCACCCGGTCGTCACACCGGGGAGCTGTTTTTT	CASSPPGRHTGELFF
.	TRBV19	TRBJ2-3	.	TGTGCCAGTAGAAACGACAGAGGCTCCCGGAGCACAGATACGCAGTATTTT	CASRNDRGSRSTDTQYF
.	TRBV19	TRBJ2-5	.	TGTGCCAGTAGTATAGATCTATCGGTGGGACGCGGCGGGGTAGAGACCCAGTACTTC	CASSIDLSVGRGGVETQYF
TRBD2	TRBV7-2	TRBJ2-1	.	TGTGCCAGCGGACTAGCGGGGGGTTACAATGAGCAGTTCTTC	CASGLAGGYNEQFF
.	TRBV12-5	TRBJ1-4	.	TGTGCTAGTGGTTTGGGACAGTCAACTAATGAAAAACTGTTTTTT	CASGLGQSTNEKLFF
TRBD1	TRBV7-2	TRBJ2-6	few	TGTGCCAGCAGCGGACAGGGGGGACCTGGGGCCAACGTCCTGACTTTC	CASSGQGGPGANVLTF
.	TRBV19	TRBJ2-7	few	TGTGCCAGTAGTATGCCCAGGGCCGTGTCCGAGCAGTACTTC	CASSMPRAVSEQYF
.	TRBV15	TRBJ1-3	.	TGTGCCACCAGCAGAGCTGGGACACACGCTGGAAACACCATATATTTT	CATSRAGTHAGNTIYF
.	TRBV7-2	TRBJ2-5	few	TGTGCCAGCAGCTTAGGACACGCTGGGGAGACCCAGTACTTC	CASSLGHAGETQYF
TRBD2	TRBV5-1	TRBJ2-5	once	TGCGCCAGCATTAGCGGGGTAGGAGAGACCCAGTACTTC	CASISGVGETQYF
TRBD1	TRBV7-9	TRBJ1-1	few	TGTGCCAGCAGATGGACAGGGAACACTGAAGCTTTCTTT	CASRWTGNTEAFF
.	TRBV5-1	TRBJ2-3	.	TGCGCCAGCAGCTTCGGGACTAGCACAGATACGCAGTATTTT	CASSFGTSTDTQYF
TRBD2	TRBV19	TRBJ2-1	.	TGTGCCAGTAGTCCCGGGGCGGGGCGGGGGTACAATGAGCAGTTCTTC	CASSPGAGRGYNEQFF
.	TRBV27	TRBJ2-7	.	TGTGCCAGCAGTTCCTTACAGGGTCCACACGAGCAGTACTTC	CASSSLQGPHEQYF
.	TRBV9	TRBJ1-2	few	TGTGCCAGCAGTGCCGACATCTATGGCTACACCTTC	CASSADIYGYTF
TRBD1	TRBV19	TRBJ1-4	.	TGTGCCAGTAAACCAGGGGACAGTCGTAATGAAAAACTGTTTTTT	CASKPGDSRNEKLFF
.	TRBV19	TRBJ1-5	.	TGTGCCAGTAGCCTCACAGGTAGCAATCAGCCCCAGCATTTT	CASSLTGSNQPQHF
TRBD1	TRBV28	TRBJ1-2	.	TGTGCCAGCAGTGTCCCGGGACAGGGTGTCGCTAACTATGGCTACACCTTC	CASSVPGQGVANYGYTF
.	TRBV4-2	TRBJ2-7	.	TGTGCCAGCAGCCAGGTGACAGTCGAAGACGAGCAGTACTTC	CASSQVTVEDEQYF
.	TRBV20-1	TRBJ1-1	once	TGCAGTGCTACAGGGAACACTGAAGCTTTCTTT	CSATGNTEAFF
.	TRBV11-2	TRBJ2-7	.	TGTGCCAGCAGCTTAGACCGCGGCGAGCAGTACTTC	CASSLDRGEQYF
TRBD2	TRBV6-4	TRBJ2-7	few	TGTGCCAGCAGTGACTCGACTAGCGGGGGGGCCGAGCAGTACTTC	CASSDSTSGGAEQYF
.	TRBV4-2	TRBJ2-5	.	TGTGCCAGCAGCCCCTCACCGGGGGAGACCCAGTACTTC	CASSPSPGETQYF
TRBD1	TRBV15	TRBJ2-1	.	TGTGCCACCAATATAGACAGGGGGCTAAGATGGGACAATGAGCAGTTCTTC	CATNIDRGLRWDNEQFF
TRBD1	TRBV18	TRBJ2-1	.	TGTGCCAGCTCACCACCGGACAGGGCCAACAATGAGCAGTTCTTC	CASSPPDRANNEQFF
.	TRBV19	TRBJ2-7	.	TGTGCCAGTAGTCGGCCGGGAACCTCCTACGAGCAGTACTTC	CASSRPGTSYEQYF
.	TRBV18	TRBJ2-5	.	TGTGCCAGCTCACGACTACTTCCTAGCGAGGGACAAGAGACCCAGTACTTC	CASSRLLPSEGQETQYF
.	TRBV2	TRBJ2-7	.	TGTGCCAGCAGTGAACGTGGAGGGGGCTCCGGCGAGCAGTACTTC	CASSERGGGSGEQYF
.	TRBV11-3	TRBJ1-4	.	TGTGCCAGCAGTTTAGGCCCGGAGGTCGGAGAAAAACTGTTTTTT	CASSLGPEVGEKLFF